This section outlines one T cell receptor beta chain sequence together with its context. The specificity of this receptor is unknown. The sample holds no much larger clone one base away, and base qualities are not on file. CDR1 and CDR2, per the germline V gene, are MNHNS and SASEGT. Reading from cysteine to phenylalanine, the CDR3 counts 13 amino acids. The entry retains the CDR3 DNA only, 39 bases that are in frame from base 1. V ends up 7 bases short and J 12 bases short, with an unmatched junction base count of 9. The data were obtained in a study of CD8 T cells in ankylosing spondylitis (dated by TCRdb to 2016 to 2017). Background on the whole study: T cell receptor beta repertoires were profiled in healthy donors and ankylosing spondylitis patients so that disease-linked TCR variants could be found. Peripheral blood was sampled, and synovial fluid was additionally collected from ankylosing spondylitis patients. In total, the full study cohort was made up of over a hundred healthy donors and roughly 27 ankylosing spondylitis patients.

Sequencing took place on an Illumina HiSeq 2500. Quantitative 5'-RACE with molecular barcodes was the method used to prepare the TCR beta libraries. The authors processed their data as follows. A new computational method based on a probabilistic model of VDJ rearrangement was used to identify disease-linked TCR variants. TCRdb ran its own pipeline on the public reads, namely fastp trimming at Q25 and MiXCR clone calling, and kept in-frame beta chains. CDR3 protein sequences are deduplicated, and each keeps its most common genes and DNA. The V and J calls here are based on TCRdb, not the publication. The sample table records approximately 500,000 distinct CDR3 sequences; roughly 12% of these occur just once. Clones ranked in the top ten supply nearly 7% of the sample. Results and caveats for the whole study, not just this receptor: Blood from ankylosing spondylitis patients appeared to be characterized by a TCR beta motif made up of eight highly homologous amino acid variants. A CD8+ phenotype was shown by the disease-linked clones, which were found at relatively low frequencies in peripheral blood. The disease-linked clones were reported to be significantly enriched in matched synovial fluid samples from ankylosing spondylitis patients. Some motif variants had previously been reported in the synovial fluid and blood of reactive arthritis patients, which suggests shared mechanisms of disease initiation.

The receptor's source is a male donor with ankylosing spondylitis. The V gene is TRBV6-1 and the J gene is TRBJ1-6; 7 nucleotides in the junction match TRBD1. Sequencing input: blood, either unsorted or a sorted T cell fraction (not recorded which). The DNA sequence is TGTGCCAGCACCCAGGGGGGCCGGGGACCCCTCCACTTT. Translated, this is CASTQGGRGPLHF.